Listed here are 7 T cell receptor beta chains from one sample, sequenced in a study of T-cell memory formation after mild COVID-19. TCRdb redid the calling of the 5' RACE reads with MiXCR, one entry per CDR3 protein. The data contain about 180,000 distinct CDR3 sequences, roughly 17% of them singletons. Sequenced input: PBMCs or a T cell subset sorted from them (not recorded which). Receptor source: an adult woman who had mild COVID-19 (a few samples of this study predate the infection). Cell type and time point are not known.

The chain uses TRBV19 and TRBJ2-2, with 10 bases identical to TRBD1. V was pared by 1 base and J by 5 bases, with 4 bases of the junction left unmatched. The CDR3 runs 16 residues. The germline V gene encodes CDR1 LNHDA and CDR2 SQIVND (reference sequence). The CDR3 protein is CASSIGDRGRTGELFF. CDR3 DNA sequence: TGTGCCAGTAGTATAGGCGACAGGGGGCGGACCGGGGAGCTGTTTTTT.

The chain couples TRBV30 to TRBJ2-2; unclear D gene. The CDR3 has 13 residues. Deletions cut 2 bases from V and 7 bases from J, with 11 bases between. The V gene's germline CDR1 is GTSNPN and CDR2 SVGIG (reference sequence). CDR3: CAWSPFPLGELFF. DNA of the CDR3: TGTGCCTGGAGTCCATTCCCCCTCGGGGAGCTGTTTTTT.

In this sample, this clonotype turned up a few times. V gene TRBV24-1 combines with J gene TRBJ2-2, with TRBD1 identical over 7 bases. The V segment lost 5 bases and the J segment 0 bases; nucleotides outside the gene matches: 11. Germline CDR1 is KGHDR and CDR2 is SFDVKD. CDR3 length equals 18 residues. The CDR3 here is CATSAAEGQGANTGELFF. The CDR3 DNA is TGTGCCACCAGTGCCGCTGAGGGCCAGGGGGCGAACACCGGGGAGCTGTTTTTT.

In this sample, this clonotype turned up a few times. The rearrangement uses TRBV12-3 or TRBV12-4 and TRBJ2-2; maybe TRBD1 (6 bases). V dropped 3 bases and J dropped 8 bases, with 19 bases sitting between them. CDR3 length: 16 amino acids. The chain's CDR3 is CASSFWSNPGEGELFF. The CDR3 DNA reads TGTGCCAGCAGTTTTTGGTCGAATCCAGGGGAGGGGGAGCTGTTTTTT.

The gene calls are TRBV4-2 and TRBJ1-4; D is perhaps TRBD1 (5 bases). V gave up 1 base and J gave up 4 bases, with 10 bases separating them. The germline V gene encodes CDR1 LGHNA and CDR2 YNFKEQ. This CDR3 spans 15 amino acids. CDR3 nucleotide sequence: TGTGCCAGCAGCCAAGGGGGCCCGAATAATGAAAAACTGTTTTTT. Amino acid sequence: CASSQGGPNNEKLFF.

In this sample, this clonotype turned up a few times. The V and J genes are TRBV29-1 and TRBJ2-1, with 8 positions matching TRBD2. The CDR3 sequence is 13 residues long. Per the germline V gene, CDR1 is SQVTM and CDR2 is ANQGSEA. J gave up 8 bases and V 7 bases, and 10 bases lay outside the gene matches. CDR3 coding DNA: TGCAGCGCGGGAGGGGGGGCCCTCCATGAGCAGTTCTTC. Translating gives CSAGGGALHEQFF.

The chain employs TRBV18 and TRBJ2-1; D could derive from TRBD1 or TRBD2 (5 bases each). Germline loops: CDR1 KGHSH, CDR2 LQKENI. CDR3 length equals 15 residues. V shed 3 bases and J shed 9 bases, with 18 bases lying between them. CDR3 amino acids: CASSPPGPVFGEQFF. Here the CDR3 DNA reads TGTGCCAGCTCACCTCCGGGACCGGTTTTCGGTGAGCAGTTCTTC.